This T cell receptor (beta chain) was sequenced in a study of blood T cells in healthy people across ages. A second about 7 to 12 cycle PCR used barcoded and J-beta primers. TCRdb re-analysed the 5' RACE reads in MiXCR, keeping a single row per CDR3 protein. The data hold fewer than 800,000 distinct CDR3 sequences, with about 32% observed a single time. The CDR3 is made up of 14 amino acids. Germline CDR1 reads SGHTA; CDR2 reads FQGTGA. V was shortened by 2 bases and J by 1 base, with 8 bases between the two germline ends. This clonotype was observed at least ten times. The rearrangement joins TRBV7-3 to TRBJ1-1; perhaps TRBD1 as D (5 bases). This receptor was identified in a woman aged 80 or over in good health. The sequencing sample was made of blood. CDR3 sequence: CASSLGQGNTEAFF. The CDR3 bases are TGTGCCAGCAGCTTAGGGCAGGGGAACACTGAAGCTTTCTTT. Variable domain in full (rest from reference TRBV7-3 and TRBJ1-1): GAGVSQTPSNKVTEKGKYVELRCDPISGHTALYWYRQSLGQGPEFLIYFQGTGAADDSGLPNDRFFAVRPEGSVSTLKIQRTERGDSAVYLCASSLGQGNTEAFFGQGTRLTVV.